This T cell receptor beta chain was obtained from a study of Ad26.COV2.S vaccination and SARS-CoV-2 variants. Study-wide background: Ad26.COV2.S was injected intramuscularly once or twice, 56 days apart.

As to this clone: What it binds is unknown.

Overall study findings and caveats: Responses of T cells in total may have been underestimated by the TCR breadth and depth analyses. It was vaccine recipients, not placebo recipients, who had the higher spike-specific TCR breadth.

V was trimmed by 5 bases and J by 3 bases, leaving 11 bases between them. CDR3 length: 14 residues. In germline, CDR1 is MNHEY, CDR2 SVGEGT. Treatment meaning: around 19 received Ad26.COV2.S at low or high dose, single or two shots; about 5 received placebo; per-sample allocation not given. At day 63 after the first vaccine or placebo injection, samples were drawn. Donation was by an adult aged 18-55 years who was in Boston. Profiling relied on immunoSEQ multiplex PCR, and the TCRdb table lists in-frame clones only, not all of them. The table shows roughly 350,000 clones, with 86% occurring only once.

The input for sequencing was peripheral blood, taken in a trial of Ad26.COV2.S vaccine versus placebo. The receptor's source is a person aged 18-60 years who received the Ad26.COV2.S COVID-19 vaccine or a placebo. The chain recombines TRBV6-2 or TRBV6-3 with TRBJ1-5; D gene uncertain. The CDR3 nucleotides are TGTGCCAGCAGTCAGGCGGGCCTCAATCAGCCCCAGCATTTT. Its translation is CASSQAGLNQPQHF.